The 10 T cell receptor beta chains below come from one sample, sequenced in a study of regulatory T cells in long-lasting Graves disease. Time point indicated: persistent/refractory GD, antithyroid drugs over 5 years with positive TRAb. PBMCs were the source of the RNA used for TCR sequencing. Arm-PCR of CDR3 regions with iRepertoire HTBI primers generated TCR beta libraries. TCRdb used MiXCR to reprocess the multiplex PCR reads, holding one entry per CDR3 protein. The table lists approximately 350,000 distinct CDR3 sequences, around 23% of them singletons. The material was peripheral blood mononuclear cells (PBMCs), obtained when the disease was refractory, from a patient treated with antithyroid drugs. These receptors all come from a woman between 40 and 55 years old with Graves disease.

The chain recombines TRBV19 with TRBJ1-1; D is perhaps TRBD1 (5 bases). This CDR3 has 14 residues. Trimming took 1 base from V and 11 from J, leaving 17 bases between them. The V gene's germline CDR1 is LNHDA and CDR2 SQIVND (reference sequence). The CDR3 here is CASSIVQAGQRAFF. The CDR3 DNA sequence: TGTGCCAGTAGTATAGTTCAAGCAGGACAACGGGCTTTCTTT.

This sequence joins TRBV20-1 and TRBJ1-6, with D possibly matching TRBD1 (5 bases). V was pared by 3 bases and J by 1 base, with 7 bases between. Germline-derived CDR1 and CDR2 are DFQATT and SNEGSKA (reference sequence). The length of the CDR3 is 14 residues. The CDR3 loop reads CSASGGSYNSPLHF. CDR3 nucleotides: TGCAGTGCTAGTGGGGGTTCCTATAATTCACCCCTCCACTTT.

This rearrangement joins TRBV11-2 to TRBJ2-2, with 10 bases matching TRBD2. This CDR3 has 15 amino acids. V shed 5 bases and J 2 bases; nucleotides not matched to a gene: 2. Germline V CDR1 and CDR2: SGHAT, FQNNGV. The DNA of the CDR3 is TGTGCCAGCAGCGAACTAGCGGGAAACACCGGGGAGCTGTTTTTT. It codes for CASSELAGNTGELFF. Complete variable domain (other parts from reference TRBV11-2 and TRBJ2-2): EAGVAQSPRYKIIEKRQSVAFWCNPISGHATLYWYQQILGQGPKLLIQFQNNGVVDDSQLPKDRFSAERLKGVDSTLKIQPAKLEDSAVYLCASSELAGNTGELFFGEGSRLTVL.

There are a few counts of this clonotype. The CDR3, as DNA: TGTGCTAGTGGTTTGGCCGAGGGGGCCGAGCAGTACTTC. Amino acids: CASGLAEGAEQYF. The genes are TRBV12-5 and TRBJ2-7; TRBD1 agrees at 7 bases. The CDR3 is made up of 13 amino acids. CDR1 and CDR2 (germline): LGHNT, FRNRAP. V shed 1 base and J 6 bases; nucleotides not matched to a gene: 3.

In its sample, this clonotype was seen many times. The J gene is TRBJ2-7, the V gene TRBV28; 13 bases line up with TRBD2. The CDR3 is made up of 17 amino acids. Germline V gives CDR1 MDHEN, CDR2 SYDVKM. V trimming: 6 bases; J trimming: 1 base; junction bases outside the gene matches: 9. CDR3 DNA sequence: TGTGCCAGCAGCACCGGGACTAGCGGGACCAATTCCTACGAGCAGTACTTC. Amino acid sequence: CASSTGTSGTNSYEQYF.

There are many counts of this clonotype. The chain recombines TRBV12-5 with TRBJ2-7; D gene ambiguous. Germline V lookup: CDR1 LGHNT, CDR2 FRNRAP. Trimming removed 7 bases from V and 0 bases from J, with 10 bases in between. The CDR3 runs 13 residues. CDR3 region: CASAMDVSYEQYF. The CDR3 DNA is TGTGCTAGTGCCATGGACGTCTCCTACGAGCAGTACTTC.

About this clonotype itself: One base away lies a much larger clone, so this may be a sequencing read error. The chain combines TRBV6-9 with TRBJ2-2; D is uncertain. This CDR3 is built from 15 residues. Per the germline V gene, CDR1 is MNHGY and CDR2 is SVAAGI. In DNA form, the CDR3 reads TGTGCCACCAGTTACCAGAGTGGAGTCACCGGGGAGCTGTTTTTT. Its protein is CATSYQSGVTGELFF.

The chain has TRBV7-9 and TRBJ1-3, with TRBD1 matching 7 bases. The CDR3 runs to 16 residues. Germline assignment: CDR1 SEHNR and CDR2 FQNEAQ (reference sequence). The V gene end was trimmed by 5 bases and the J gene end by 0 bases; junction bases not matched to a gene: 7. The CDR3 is CASSPTTGTSGNTIYF. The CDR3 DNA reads TGTGCCAGCAGCCCGACGACAGGGACCTCTGGAAACACCATATATTTT. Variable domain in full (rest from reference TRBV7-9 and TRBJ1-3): DTGVSQNPRHKITKRGQNVTFRCDPISEHNRLYWYRQTLGQGPEFLTYFQNEAQLEKSRLLSDRFSAERPKGSFSTLEIQRTEQGDSAMYLCASSPTTGTSGNTIYFGEGSWLTVV.

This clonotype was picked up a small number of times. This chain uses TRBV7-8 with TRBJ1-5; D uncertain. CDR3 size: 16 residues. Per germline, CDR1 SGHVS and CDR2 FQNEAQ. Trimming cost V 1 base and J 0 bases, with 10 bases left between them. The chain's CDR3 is CASSLGGYYSNQPQHF. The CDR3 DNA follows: TGTGCCAGCAGCTTAGGGGGATATTATAGCAATCAGCCCCAGCATTTT. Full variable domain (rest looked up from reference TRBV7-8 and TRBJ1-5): GAGVSQSPRYKVAKRGQDVALRCDPISGHVSLFWYQQALGQGPEFLTYFQNEAQLDKSGLPSDRFFAERPEGSVSTLKIQRTQQEDSAVYLCASSLGGYYSNQPQHFGDGTRLSIL.

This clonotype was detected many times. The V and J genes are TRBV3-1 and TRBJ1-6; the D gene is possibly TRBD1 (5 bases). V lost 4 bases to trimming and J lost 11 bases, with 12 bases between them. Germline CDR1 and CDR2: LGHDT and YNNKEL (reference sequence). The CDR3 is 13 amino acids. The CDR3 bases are TGTGCCAGCAGCCGAGTGGACAACGCACCCCTCCACTTT. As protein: CASSRVDNAPLHF. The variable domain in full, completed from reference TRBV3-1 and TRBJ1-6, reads DTAVSQTPKYLVTQMGNDKSIKCEQNLGHDTMYWYKQDSKKFLKIMFSYNNKELIINETVPNRFSPKSPDKAHLNLHINSLELGDSAVYFCASSRVDNAPLHFGNGTRLTVT.